This T cell receptor beta chain was sequenced during a study of human T cells and chemical hapten exposure. The wider study: The study sensitized with 2% DPC on a 2 cm by 2 cm patch of upper inner arm skin. Slight differences in pooled library volume were the main source of varying TCR yields across samples. Study-level results: Healthy people's immune response may differ from that of the donors, who had alopecia. PT1 expanded TCR counts and patch test score correlated positively.

TCRdb ran MiXCR on the RACE reads and lists one entry per CDR3 protein. Of 87,000 or so distinct CDR3 sequences listed, about 8.9% are singletons. CDR3 length equals 16 residues. CDR1 and CDR2 from the germline V gene are MGHRA and YSYEKL. Stated time point: pre-sensitization, week 0. Documented treatment: therapeutic diphenylcyclopropenone sensitization with weekly scalp DPC. A note on this clonotype: Its antigen is still unknown. A much larger clone sits a single nucleotide away, making a read error possible.

The receptor was derived from a woman between 40 and 55 years old with alopecia areata. Some clones in this sample may be carry-over from other donors' samples. The source was whole blood, collected in connection with sensitization to the hapten diphenylcyclopropenone (DPC). The V and J genes are TRBV4-1 and TRBJ2-2; TRBD1 agrees at 8 bases. This CDR3 reads CASNQSGQGITGELFF. Here the CDR3 DNA reads TGCGCCAGCAACCAATCAGGACAGGGCATCACCGGGGAGCTGTTTTTT.